One sample yielded the 15 T cell receptor beta chains listed below, sequenced in a study of vaccination and CD4 T cells after COVID-19. The Oncomine TCR Beta short-read assay sequenced DNA from cultured CD4+ T cells. TCRdb ran MiXCR on the PCR reads and lists one entry per CDR3 protein. Seen here are approximately 6,100 distinct CDR3 sequences, around two fifths observed once, and the top ten hold roughly two fifths. Treatment indicated: 10-day PBMC culture with coronavirus spike peptide pools or control peptides (ViraFEST assay). Collection of the unexposed donor's CD4+ T cells took place before the COVID-19 pandemic (2011-2018). The antigens these receptors bind are not known. Sequencing was done on a sample of CD4+ T cells from blood, cultured in vitro. The receptors were gathered from a human donor in good health.

The CDR3 sequence is CASSWDRGNTEAFF. The CDR3 region has the DNA TGCGCCAGCAGCTGGGACAGGGGCAACACTGAAGCTTTCTTT. The V gene is TRBV5-1, the J gene TRBJ1-1; 10 bases map to TRBD1. The germline CDR1 and CDR2 sequences are SGHRS and YFSETQ. CDR3 length equals 14 residues. V lost 3 bases and J lost 2; bases outside the gene matches: 1.

The V gene is TRBV7-8, the J gene TRBJ1-5; TRBD1 matches at 7 bases. After removal of 5 bases from V and 3 bases from J, the junction contained 10 bases not matched to a gene. The CDR3 has 16 amino acids. In germline, CDR1 is SGHVS, CDR2 FQNEAQ. The CDR3 sequence is CASSPNSGGINQPQHF. The CDR3 DNA reads TGTGCCAGCAGCCCAAACTCAGGGGGAATCAATCAGCCCCAGCATTTT.

This chain links TRBV6-1 with TRBJ2-5, with D unresolved. The V end was cut by 2 bases, the J end by 4 bases, with 5 bases between. From germline, CDR1 is MNHNS and CDR2 SASEGT. CDR3 length equals 12 residues. For the CDR3, the DNA is TGTGCCAGCAGTGAAATGGGAGAGACCCAGTACTTC. Its translation is CASSEMGETQYF.

This clonotype occurred once. The rearrangement links TRBV5-1 to TRBJ2-7; weak D call: TRBD2 (7 bases). Trimming cost V 0 bases and J 5 bases, with 15 bases left between them. Germline lookup yields CDR1 SGHRS and CDR2 YFSETQ. The CDR3 length is 15 residues. Here the CDR3 reads CASSLVGGALNEQYF. CDR3 sequence (DNA): TGCGCCAGCAGCTTGGTGGGGGGGGCGCTCAACGAGCAGTACTTC.

This clonotype was seen a few times. The J gene is TRBJ2-7, the V gene TRBV27; D is uncertain. The CDR3 is 16 residues long. V lost 2 bases and J 1 base, leaving 15 bases between the germline ends. Germline V gene data show CDR1 as MNHEY and CDR2 as SMNVEV (reference sequence). CDR3 sequence: CASSLSPSDLSYEQYF. The CDR3 nucleotides are TGTGCCAGCAGTTTAAGTCCCAGTGACTTATCCTACGAGCAGTACTTC.

This clonotype turned up a few times. The rearrangement joins TRBV5-1 to TRBJ1-1; TRBD1 matches 9 bases. The V gene's germline CDR1 is SGHRS and CDR2 YFSETQ. The CDR3 runs to 16 residues. Unmatched junction bases numbered 7, after V lost 4 bases and J lost 0 bases. The CDR3, as DNA: TGCGCCAGCAGCCAACAGGGGGCCCTTATGAACACTGAAGCTTTCTTT. Its translation: CASSQQGALMNTEAFF.

The chain uses TRBV6-1 and TRBJ2-2; 7 bases match TRBD1. Trimming cost V 6 bases and J 7 bases; bases outside gene matches: 8. This CDR3 is built from 14 residues. In germline, CDR1 is MNHNS, CDR2 SASEGT. CDR3 residues: CASRDDRDIGELFF. The CDR3, as DNA: TGTGCCAGCAGAGACGACAGGGATATCGGGGAGCTGTTTTTT.

The rearrangement joins TRBV7-3 to TRBJ2-1, with a possible D match to TRBD2 (6 bases). This CDR3 has 15 residues. CDR1 and CDR2 (germline): SGHTA, FQGTGA. V was trimmed by 2 bases and J by 0 bases, leaving 8 bases between them. CDR3 in amino acids: CASSLAGTSYNEQFF. The DNA of the CDR3 is TGTGCCAGCAGCTTAGCGGGGACCTCCTACAATGAGCAGTTCTTC. Full variable domain (rest looked up from reference TRBV7-3 and TRBJ2-1): GAGVSQTPSNKVTEKGKYVELRCDPISGHTALYWYRQSLGQGPEFLIYFQGTGAADDSGLPNDRFFAVRPEGSVSTLKIQRTERGDSAVYLCASSLAGTSYNEQFFGPGTRLTVL.

This clonotype was detected only a few times. The gene calls are TRBV10-2 and TRBJ1-1; possibly TRBD1 for D (5 bases). Germline V gives CDR1 WSHSY, CDR2 SAAADI. V was cut by 2 bases and J by 0 bases, with 13 bases left in between. This CDR3 has 16 amino acids. For the CDR3, the DNA is TGCGCCAGCAGTGAGCAGGGTTGGGGAATGAACACTGAAGCTTTCTTT. It codes for CASSEQGWGMNTEAFF.

This clonotype is medium-sized by share. The J gene is TRBJ2-5, the V gene TRBV2; unclear D gene. The CDR3 loop spans 11 amino acids. With 8 bases removed from V and 5 bases from J, the gap between germline ends came to 9 bases. Germline V gene sequence: CDR1 SNHLY, CDR2 FYNNEI. For the CDR3, the DNA is TGTGCCAGCGAAGATTGGGAGACCCAGTACTTC. The encoded protein is CASEDWETQYF. Based on the CDR3 plus reference TRBV2 and TRBJ2-5, the full variable domain is EPEVTQTPSHQVTQMGQEVILRCVPISNHLYFYWYRQILGQKVEFLVSFYNNEISEKSEIFDDQFSVERPDGSNFTLKIRSTKLEDSAMYFCASEDWETQYFGPGTRLLVL.

This clonotype was observed a handful of times. The J gene is TRBJ2-2, the V gene TRBV15; no definite D call. This CDR3 has 12 residues. The germline V gene has CDR1 LNHNV and CDR2 YYDKDF (reference sequence). V shed 0 bases and J shed 8 bases, with 4 bases lying between them. The CDR3, as DNA: TGTGCCACCAGCAGAGATTGGGGGGAGCTGTTTTTT. Translation gives CATSRDWGELFF.

The J gene is TRBJ1-1, the V gene TRBV7-6; no firm D call. CDR1 and CDR2 from the germline V gene are SGHVS and FNYEAQ. The CDR3 consists of 13 residues. The ends were cut back, 5 bases at V and 8 bases at J, with 15 bases in the middle. The CDR3 coding sequence is TGTGCCAGCAGCGCTTTGGACGGCTCGGAAGCTTTCTTT. It specifies CASSALDGSEAFF.

The sample holds a few counts of this clonotype. The rearrangement joins TRBV7-8 to TRBJ2-2; no definite D call. CDR3 length equals 16 residues. With 5 bases removed from V and 1 base from J, the gap between germline ends came to 14 bases. Germline CDR1 is SGHVS and CDR2 is FQNEAQ. CDR3 DNA: TGTGCCAGCAGCCTGAACCTTCCGGGGAACACCGGGGAGCTGTTTTTT. Translated, it gives CASSLNLPGNTGELFF.

This rearrangement joins TRBV19 to TRBJ1-6, with TRBD1 as a possible D gene (5 bases). CDR1 is LNHDA, CDR2 SQIVND, per germline (reference sequence). CDR3 length equals 14 residues. Between the trimmed V and J ends, which lost 3 bases and 14 bases, there was a span of 17 bases. The CDR3 nucleotides are TGTGCCAGTAGTATCTCACCCGACGTCAGGGCCCTCCACTTT. Translation gives CASSISPDVRALHF.

The chain carries TRBV7-8 and TRBJ2-2; unclear D gene. The CDR3 is 15 amino acids. CDR1 SGHVS and CDR2 FQNEAQ come from the germline V gene. Trimming removed 5 bases at V and 4 bases at J, with 14 bases between. CDR3 amino acids: CASSLGPKGTGELFF. Here the CDR3 DNA reads TGTGCCAGCAGCCTCGGGCCGAAGGGCACCGGGGAGCTGTTTTTT.